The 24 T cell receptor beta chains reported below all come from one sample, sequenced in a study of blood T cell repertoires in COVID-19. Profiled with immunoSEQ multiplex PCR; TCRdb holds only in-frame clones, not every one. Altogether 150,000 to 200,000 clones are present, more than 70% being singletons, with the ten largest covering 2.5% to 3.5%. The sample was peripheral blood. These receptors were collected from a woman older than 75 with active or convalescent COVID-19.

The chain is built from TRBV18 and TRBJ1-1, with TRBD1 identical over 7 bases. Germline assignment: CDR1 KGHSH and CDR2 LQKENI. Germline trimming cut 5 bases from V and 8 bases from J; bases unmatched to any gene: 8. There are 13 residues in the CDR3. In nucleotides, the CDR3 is TGTGCCAGCTCATCTACTACAGGGGACGAAGCTTTCTTT. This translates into CASSSTTGDEAFF.

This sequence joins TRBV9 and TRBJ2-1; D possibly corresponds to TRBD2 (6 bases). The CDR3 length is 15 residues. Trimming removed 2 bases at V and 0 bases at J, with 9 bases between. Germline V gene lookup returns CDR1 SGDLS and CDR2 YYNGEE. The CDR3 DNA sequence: TGTGCCAGCAGCGTTAGCGGAAACTCCTACAATGAGCAGTTCTTC. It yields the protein CASSVSGNSYNEQFF.

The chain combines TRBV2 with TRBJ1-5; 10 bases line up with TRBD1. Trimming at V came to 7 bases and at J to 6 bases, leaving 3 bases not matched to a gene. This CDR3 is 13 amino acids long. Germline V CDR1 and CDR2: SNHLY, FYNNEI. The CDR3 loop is CASTDRGFQPQHF. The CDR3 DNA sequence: TGTGCCAGCACGGACAGGGGGTTTCAGCCCCAGCATTTT.

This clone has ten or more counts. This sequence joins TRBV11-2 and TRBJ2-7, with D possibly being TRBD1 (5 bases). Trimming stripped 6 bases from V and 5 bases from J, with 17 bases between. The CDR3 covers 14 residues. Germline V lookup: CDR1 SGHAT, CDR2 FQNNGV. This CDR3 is CASSNPAGLHEQYF. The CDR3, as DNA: TGTGCCAGCAGTAACCCGGCAGGGCTCCACGAGCAGTACTTC.

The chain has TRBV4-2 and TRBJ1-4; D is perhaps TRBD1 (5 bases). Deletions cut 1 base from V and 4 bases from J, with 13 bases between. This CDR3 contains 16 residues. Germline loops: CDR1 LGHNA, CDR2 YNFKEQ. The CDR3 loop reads CASSQAAAGFNEKLFF. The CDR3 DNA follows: TGTGCCAGCAGCCAAGCCGCGGCAGGGTTTAATGAAAAACTGTTTTTT.

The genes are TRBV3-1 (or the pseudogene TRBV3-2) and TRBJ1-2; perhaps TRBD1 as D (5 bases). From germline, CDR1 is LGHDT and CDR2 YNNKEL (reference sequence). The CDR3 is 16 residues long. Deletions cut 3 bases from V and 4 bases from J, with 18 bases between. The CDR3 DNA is TGTGCCAGCAGCCATGGAAGGGCCAAGGACACCTATGGCTACACCTTC. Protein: CASSHGRAKDTYGYTF.

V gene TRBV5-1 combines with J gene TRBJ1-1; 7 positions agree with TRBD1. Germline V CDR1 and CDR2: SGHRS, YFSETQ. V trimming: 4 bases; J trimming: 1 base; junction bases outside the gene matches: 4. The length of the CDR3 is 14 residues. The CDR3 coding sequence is TGCGCCAGCAGCATCTCAGGGGGGAACACTGAAGCTTTCTTT. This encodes CASSISGGNTEAFF.

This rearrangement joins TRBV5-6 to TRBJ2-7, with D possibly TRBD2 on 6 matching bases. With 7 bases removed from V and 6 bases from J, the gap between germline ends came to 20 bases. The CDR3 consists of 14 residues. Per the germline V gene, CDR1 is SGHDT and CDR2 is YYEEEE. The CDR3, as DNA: TGTGCCAGCCAAAGCCGGGGGTTTTTGGGCGAGCAGTACTTC. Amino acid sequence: CASQSRGFLGEQYF.

The CDR3 loop reads CSASPQALYGYTF. As DNA, the CDR3 is TGCAGTGCTAGTCCGCAGGCCCTCTATGGCTACACCTTC. V gene TRBV20-1 combines with J gene TRBJ1-2; D remains unclear. V gave up 3 bases and J gave up 4 bases, with 12 bases separating them. This CDR3 has 13 residues. The germline V gene has CDR1 DFQATT and CDR2 SNEGSKA (reference sequence).

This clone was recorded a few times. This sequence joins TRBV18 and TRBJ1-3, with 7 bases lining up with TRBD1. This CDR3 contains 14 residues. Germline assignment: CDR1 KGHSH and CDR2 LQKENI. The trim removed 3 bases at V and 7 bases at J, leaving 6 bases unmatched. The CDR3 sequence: CASSPDRVVNTIYF. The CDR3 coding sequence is TGTGCCAGCTCACCCGACAGGGTTGTGAACACCATATATTTT.

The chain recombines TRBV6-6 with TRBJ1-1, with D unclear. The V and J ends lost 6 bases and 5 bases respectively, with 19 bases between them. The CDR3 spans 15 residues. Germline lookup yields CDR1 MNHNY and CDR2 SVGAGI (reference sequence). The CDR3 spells CASSPYRETMTEAFF. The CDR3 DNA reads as TGTGCCAGCAGCCCCTATCGCGAGACAATGACTGAAGCTTTCTTT.

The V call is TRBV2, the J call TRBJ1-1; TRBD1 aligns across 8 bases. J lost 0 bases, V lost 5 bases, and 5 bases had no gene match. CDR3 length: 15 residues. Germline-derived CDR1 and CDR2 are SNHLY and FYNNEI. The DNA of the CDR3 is TGTGCCAGCAGTTCCAGGGGGCTGCTGAACACTGAAGCTTTCTTT. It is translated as CASSSRGLLNTEAFF.

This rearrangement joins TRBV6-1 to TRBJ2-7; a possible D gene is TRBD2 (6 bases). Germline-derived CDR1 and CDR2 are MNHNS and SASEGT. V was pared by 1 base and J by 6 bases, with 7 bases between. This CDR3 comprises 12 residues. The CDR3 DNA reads TGTGCCAGCAGTGAAGGGAGGGTCGAGCAGTACTTC. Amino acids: CASSEGRVEQYF.

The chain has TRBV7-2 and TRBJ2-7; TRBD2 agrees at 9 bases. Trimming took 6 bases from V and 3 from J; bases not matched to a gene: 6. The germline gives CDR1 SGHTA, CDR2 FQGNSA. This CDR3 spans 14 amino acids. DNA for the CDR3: TGTGCCAGCAGTTTGACTAGCGGCTTCTACGAGCAGTACTTC. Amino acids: CASSLTSGFYEQYF.

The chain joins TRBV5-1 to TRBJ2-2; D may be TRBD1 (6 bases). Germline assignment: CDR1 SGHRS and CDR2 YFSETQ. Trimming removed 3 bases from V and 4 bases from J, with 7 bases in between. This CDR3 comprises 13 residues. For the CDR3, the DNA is TGCGCCAGCAGCTGGACAGTCACCGGGGAGCTGTTTTTT. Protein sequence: CASSWTVTGELFF.

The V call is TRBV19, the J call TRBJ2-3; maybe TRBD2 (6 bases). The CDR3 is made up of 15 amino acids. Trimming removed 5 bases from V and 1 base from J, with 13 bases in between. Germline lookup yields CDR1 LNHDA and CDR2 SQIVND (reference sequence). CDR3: CASSEGLGRTDTQYF. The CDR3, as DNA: TGTGCCAGTAGTGAGGGACTGGGACGCACAGATACGCAGTATTTT.

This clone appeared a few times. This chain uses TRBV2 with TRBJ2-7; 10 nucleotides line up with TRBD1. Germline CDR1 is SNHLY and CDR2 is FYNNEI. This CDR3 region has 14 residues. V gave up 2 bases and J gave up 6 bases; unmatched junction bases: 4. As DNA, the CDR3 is TGTGCCAGCAGTGAACTCCGGGACAGGGGCGAGCAGTACTTC. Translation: CASSELRDRGEQYF.

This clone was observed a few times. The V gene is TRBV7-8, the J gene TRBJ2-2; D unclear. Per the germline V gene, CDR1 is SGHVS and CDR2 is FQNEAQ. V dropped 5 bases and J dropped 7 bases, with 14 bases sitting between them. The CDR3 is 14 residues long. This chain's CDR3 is CASSLSLAVGELFF. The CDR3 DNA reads TGTGCCAGCAGCCTAAGCCTGGCGGTCGGGGAGCTGTTTTTT.

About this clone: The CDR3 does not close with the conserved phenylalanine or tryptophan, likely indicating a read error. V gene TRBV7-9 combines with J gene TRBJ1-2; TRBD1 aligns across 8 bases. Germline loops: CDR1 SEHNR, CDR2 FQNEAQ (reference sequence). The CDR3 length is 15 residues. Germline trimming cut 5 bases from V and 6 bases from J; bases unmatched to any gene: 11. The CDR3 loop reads CASSLNFGQGNGYTL. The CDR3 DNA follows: TGTGCCAGCAGCCTAAACTTCGGACAGGGCAATGGCTACACCCTC.

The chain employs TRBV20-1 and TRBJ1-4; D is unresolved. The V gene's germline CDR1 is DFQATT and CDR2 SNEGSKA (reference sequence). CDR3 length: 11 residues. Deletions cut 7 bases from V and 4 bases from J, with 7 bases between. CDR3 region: CSVTVNEKLFF. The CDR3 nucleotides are TGCAGTGTAACAGTTAATGAAAAACTGTTTTTT.

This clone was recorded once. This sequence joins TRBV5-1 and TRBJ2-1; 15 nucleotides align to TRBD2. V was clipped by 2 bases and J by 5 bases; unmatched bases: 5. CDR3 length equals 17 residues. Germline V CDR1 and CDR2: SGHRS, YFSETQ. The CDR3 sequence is CASSFGTSGGTDNEQFF. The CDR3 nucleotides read TGCGCCAGCAGCTTCGGGACTAGCGGGGGGACAGACAATGAGCAGTTCTTC.

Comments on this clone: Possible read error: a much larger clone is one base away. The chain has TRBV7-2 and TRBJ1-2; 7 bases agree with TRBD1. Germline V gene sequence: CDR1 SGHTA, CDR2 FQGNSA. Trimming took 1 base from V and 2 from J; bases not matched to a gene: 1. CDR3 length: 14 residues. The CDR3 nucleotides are TGTGCCAGCAGCTTAGAGACAGGGAACTATGGCTACACCTTC. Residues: CASSLETGNYGYTF. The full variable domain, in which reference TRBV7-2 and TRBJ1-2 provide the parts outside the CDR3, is GAGVSQSPSNKVTEKGKDVELRCDPISGHTALYWYRQSLGQGLEFLIYFQGNSAPDKSGLPSDRFSAERTGGSVSTLTIQRTQQEDSAVYLCASSLETGNYGYTFGSGTRLTVV.

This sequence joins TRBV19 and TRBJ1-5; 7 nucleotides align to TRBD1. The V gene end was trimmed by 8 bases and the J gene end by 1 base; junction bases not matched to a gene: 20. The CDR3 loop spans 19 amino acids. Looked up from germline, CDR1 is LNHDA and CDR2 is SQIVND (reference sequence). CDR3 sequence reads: CASDTKPMEGATSNQPQHF. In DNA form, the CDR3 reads TGTGCCAGTGATACTAAACCCATGGAGGGGGCGACGAGCAATCAGCCCCAGCATTTT.

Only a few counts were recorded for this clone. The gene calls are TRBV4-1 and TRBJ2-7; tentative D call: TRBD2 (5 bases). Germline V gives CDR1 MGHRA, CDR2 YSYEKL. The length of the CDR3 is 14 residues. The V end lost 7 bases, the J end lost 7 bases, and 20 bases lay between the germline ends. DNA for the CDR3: TGCGCCAGCACTCCCCTTTTCCGGGGAAAGGAGCAGTACTTC. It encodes CASTPLFRGKEQYF.